The clone carrying this TCR beta chain was picked up a small number of times. The sample is drawn from a study of OX40 agonist ivuxolimab in advanced cancers. The V gene lost 1 base and the J gene lost 3 bases, with 10 bases spanning the gap. Germline assignment: CDR1 SGHVS and CDR2 FQNEAQ. The CDR3 extends over 15 amino acids. Clones were sequenced by immunoSEQ multiplex PCR, and TCRdb holds only the in-frame ones, with some missing. Here the sample spans around 94,000 clones, under 95% being singletons. This clonotype was sampled from an adult with an advanced solid tumor such as melanoma, head and neck, liver or kidney cancer. The chain carries TRBV7-8 and TRBJ1-5, with TRBD1 as a possible D gene (5 bases). Source: CD4+ or CD8+ T cells sorted from blood, taken in a trial of the OX40 agonist ivuxolimab. The CDR3 nucleotides read TGTGCCAGCAGCTTAGATGCAGGGACCAATCAGCCCCAGCATTTT. This codes for CASSLDAGTNQPQHF.